This T cell receptor beta chain was retrieved from a study of human T cells and chemical hapten exposure (dated by TCRdb to the early 2020s). General notes on the study: The libraries were sequenced as a pool, and the TCR yield per sample differed mostly because of small variations in library volumes within the pool. The study tracked peripheral blood TCR repertoire changes in vivo during primary and secondary sensitization to the hapten diphenylcyclopropenone (DPC) in alopecia patients. For every blood RNA sample, sequencing covered both the TCR alpha and TCR beta chains.

This clonotype has a count of ten or more. Its antigen remains unidentified. Nothing much larger sits one base from this clone, and base qualities are not available. Libraries were built with 5' RACE. Sequencer: Illumina MiSeq. During library preparation, unique molecular identifiers were attached to individual cDNA molecules so that TCRs could be counted quantitatively and reproducibly. Under the source paper's analysis protocol: A median of around 96,000 TCRs per sample was observed, with a range of about 20,000 to 690,600. V, J and CDR3 annotation of the TCR reads was carried out using the Decombinator software suite. To make PS versus PT1 abundance plots, every sample was subsampled to the same number of TCRs (28,000). Expanded TCRs were defined as absent before sensitization and observed at least eight times at the 2-week time point. The public reads were reprocessed in TCRdb via fastp at Q25 and MiXCR, keeping in-frame beta chains. When rows share a CDR3 protein, they turn into one entry using the most common DNA and genes. Here the V and J calls rest on TCRdb's processing, not on the authors' analysis. This sample gives 130,000 or so distinct CDR3 sequences in total; 4.1% of them show up just once. Jointly, the top ten make up over 1.3% of the sample.

Beyond this particular receptor, the publication reports: After repeated subsampling, the strength of the expansion versus patch-test correlation and the threshold at which it became significant changed. DPC sensitization did not change the number of TCRs with a frequency above 1 in 1000, and there was no evidence of changes in global repertoire structure.

Unfractionated whole blood was collected in Tempus Blood RNA tubes, and total RNA was extracted from that blood. A handful of healthy volunteers were used as TCR sequencing controls and were bled at day 0, 2 weeks and 6 weeks. The CDR3 measures 13 amino acids from cysteine to phenylalanine. Of the read, only the CDR3 DNA is kept; its 39 bases are in frame from base 1. The V end loses 2 bases and the J end loses 4 bases, and a stretch of 6 bases separates them. CDR1 and CDR2, per the germline V gene (reference sequence), are LGHDT and YNNKEL. The TCR sequence derives from a female donor in good health. The chain couples TRBV3-1 to TRBJ1-5; a weak D assignment points to TRBD1 (5 bases agree). The CDR3 has the sequence CASSQPGNQPQHF. At the DNA level, the sequence is TGTGCCAGCAGCCAACCAGGGAATCAGCCCCAGCATTTT.